The rows below give T cell receptor beta chains drawn from one sample of a study of blood T cell repertoires in COVID-19. TCRdb's copy holds only in-frame clones and misses some; the assay was immunoSEQ multiplex PCR. The top ten clones hold roughly 1.9% of a sample with roughly 78,000 clones, about 89% of them seen once. The specimen was peripheral blood. These receptors were taken from a woman aged 55-75 years with acute or convalescent COVID-19. Each CDR3 is given with its conserved first and last residue. The D gene is left open where the match is weak. Clone size is shown for a subset of rows, as once, few, many or a class of expanded clone.

V: TRBV28
J: TRBJ1-5
size: NA
D: NA
CDR3: CASSPQVQPQHF
DNA: TGTGCCAGCAGCCCCCAGGTCCAGCCCCAGCATTTT

V: TRBV28
J: TRBJ1-3
size: NA
D: NA
CDR3: CASSRHGVVAGNTIYF
DNA: TGTGCCAGCAGTAGACACGGGGTTGTTGCTGGAAACACCATATATTTT

V: TRBV28
J: TRBJ2-1
size: NA
D: NA
CDR3: CASSSTGTGVLAGRNYNEQFF
DNA: TGTGCCAGCAGTTCGACCGGGACAGGGGTCCTAGCGGGAAGGAACTACAATGAGCAGTTCTTC

V: TRBV27
J: TRBJ1-1
size: NA
D: NA
CDR3: CASSSERGIPLNTEAFF
DNA: TGTGCCAGCAGTTCCGAGCGGGGGATCCCCTTGAACACTGAAGCTTTCTTT

V: TRBV5-6
J: TRBJ2-3
size: NA
D: NA
CDR3: CASSLGRVLTQYF
DNA: TGTGCCAGCAGCTTGGGCCGGGTCCTTACGCAGTATTTT

V: TRBV7-9
J: TRBJ1-6
size: NA
D: TRBD1
CDR3: CASSTGQGLFDSPLHF
DNA: TGTGCCAGCAGCACTGGACAGGGACTTTTTGATTCACCCCTCCACTTT

V: TRBV7-8
J: TRBJ2-2
size: NA
D: NA
CDR3: CASSLLSRRGVGTGELFF
DNA: TGTGCCAGCAGCTTATTATCGCGGCGGGGAGTGGGTACCGGGGAGCTGTTTTTT

V: TRBV6-2/TRBV6-3
J: TRBJ1-2
size: NA
D: NA
CDR3: CASSYSSGALYGYTF
DNA: TGTGCCAGCAGTTACTCTTCTGGGGCACTCTATGGCTACACCTTC

V: TRBV6-6
J: TRBJ1-6
size: NA
D: TRBD1
CDR3: CASSYPQGANNSPLHF
DNA: TGTGCCAGCAGTTACCCACAGGGGGCAAATAATTCACCCCTCCACTTT

V: TRBV5-4
J: TRBJ2-7
size: NA
D: TRBD2
CDR3: CASSAGLAGVYEQYF
DNA: TGTGCCAGCAGCGCAGGACTAGCGGGGGTCTACGAGCAGTACTTC

V: TRBV6-5
J: TRBJ2-1
size: NA
D: TRBD1
CDR3: CASSRSGGSYNEQFF
DNA: TGTGCCAGCAGTCGTTCAGGGGGCTCGTACAATGAGCAGTTCTTC

V: TRBV11-1
J: TRBJ2-7
size: NA
D: NA
CDR3: CASSLFGTAAYEQYF
DNA: TGTGCCAGCAGCCTTTTCGGGACTGCGGCCTACGAGCAGTACTTC

V: TRBV6-2/TRBV6-3
J: TRBJ2-2
size: NA
D: NA
CDR3: CASSFYPRTGELFF
DNA: TGTGCCAGCAGTTTCTACCCTAGAACCGGGGAGCTGTTTTTT

V: TRBV7-2
J: TRBJ2-3
size: NA
D: NA
CDR3: CASSLGESTDTQYF
DNA: TGTGCCAGCAGCTTAGGAGAGAGCACAGATACGCAGTATTTT

V: TRBV11-2
J: TRBJ2-2
size: NA
D: NA
CDR3: CASSLSAGELFF
DNA: TGTGCCAGCAGCCTATCGGCCGGGGAGCTGTTTTTT

V: TRBV5-8
J: TRBJ2-1
size: NA
D: NA
CDR3: CASSYPRGGEQFF
DNA: TGTGCCAGCAGCTACCCGAGGGGGGGTGAGCAGTTCTTC

V: TRBV28
J: TRBJ1-2
size: once
D: TRBD1
CDR3: CASRGTDYGYTF
DNA: TGTGCCAGCAGGGGGACAGACTATGGCTACACCTTC

V: TRBV7-7
J: TRBJ2-1
size: NA
D: NA
CDR3: CASSRSSYNEQFF
DNA: TGTGCCAGCAGCCGGAGCTCCTACAATGAGCAGTTCTTC

V: TRBV5-1
J: TRBJ2-5
size: NA
D: TRBD1
CDR3: CASRQSLTGGGRETQYF
DNA: TGCGCCAGCAGACAGAGTTTGACAGGGGGCGGAAGAGAGACCCAGTACTTC

V: TRBV15
J: TRBJ1-2
size: NA
D: NA
CDR3: CATSRDVDSSNYGYTF
DNA: TGTGCCACCAGCAGAGATGTCGACTCTTCTAACTATGGCTACACCTTC

V: TRBV11-3
J: TRBJ2-5
size: NA
D: TRBD1
CDR3: CASSLTGPFGNVAETQYF
DNA: TGTGCCAGCAGCTTGACAGGGCCCTTCGGAAACGTCGCGGAGACCCAGTACTTC

V: TRBV5-5
J: TRBJ1-2
size: NA
D: NA
CDR3: CASSLRGGSSDYGYTF
DNA: TGTGCCAGCAGCTTGAGGGGAGGTTCATCGGACTATGGCTACACCTTC

V: TRBV7-2
J: TRBJ2-1
size: NA
D: TRBD2
CDR3: CASTPSGVSYNEQFF
DNA: TGTGCCAGCACCCCGAGCGGGGTCTCCTACAATGAGCAGTTCTTC

V: TRBV7-9
J: TRBJ1-1
size: NA
D: NA
CDR3: CASSHPVGDTEAFF
DNA: TGTGCCAGCAGCCACCCTGTCGGGGACACTGAAGCTTTCTTT

V: TRBV9
J: TRBJ2-1
size: NA
D: TRBD2
CDR3: CASSLLAGTMDEQFF
DNA: TGTGCCAGCAGCTTGTTAGCGGGGACCATGGATGAGCAGTTCTTC

V: TRBV21-1
J: TRBJ2-3
size: NA
D: NA
CDR3: CASSRRDSNTDTQYF
DNA: TGTGCCAGCAGCCGACGGGACAGCAACACAGATACGCAGTATTTT

V: TRBV6-4
J: TRBJ1-1
size: NA
D: NA
CDR3: CASSGFKGESYTEAFF
DNA: TGTGCCAGCAGTGGATTCAAGGGGGAGAGTTATACTGAAGCTTTCTTT

V: TRBV2
J: TRBJ1-2
size: NA
D: TRBD1
CDR3: CASTGDRASYGYTF
DNA: TGTGCCAGCACGGGAGACAGGGCGAGCTATGGCTACACCTTC

V: TRBV19
J: TRBJ1-2
size: NA
D: TRBD1
CDR3: CASSIPPGGNYGYTF
DNA: TGTGCCAGTAGTATCCCGCCAGGGGGCAACTATGGCTACACCTTC

V: TRBV7-2
J: TRBJ1-5
size: NA
D: NA
CDR3: CASSRREGPQHF
DNA: TGTGCCAGCAGCCGACGAGAGGGGCCCCAGCATTTT

V: TRBV10-3
J: TRBJ1-3
size: NA
D: TRBD1
CDR3: CAISARDRNSGNTIYF
DNA: TGTGCCATCAGTGCCCGGGACAGAAACTCTGGAAACACCATATATTTT

V: TRBV3-1/TRBV3-2
J: TRBJ2-7
size: NA
D: TRBD1
CDR3: CASSQGLRGQGSYEQYF
DNA: TGTGCCAGCAGCCAAGGTCTTAGGGGACAGGGATCCTACGAGCAGTACTTC

V: TRBV4-3
J: TRBJ1-2
size: few
D: TRBD1
CDR3: CASSQAGTGGGYGYTF
DNA: TGCGCCAGCAGCCAAGCCGGGACAGGGGGCGGTTATGGCTACACCTTC

V: TRBV7-9
J: TRBJ2-1
size: NA
D: TRBD2
CDR3: CASSDSGRVSNEQFF
DNA: TGTGCCAGCAGTGATAGCGGGAGGGTAAGCAATGAGCAGTTCTTC

V: TRBV11-1
J: TRBJ2-7
size: NA
D: TRBD1
CDR3: CASTTGGQGFHEQYF
DNA: TGTGCCAGCACCACTGGGGGACAGGGGTTCCACGAGCAGTACTTC

V: TRBV7-9
J: TRBJ1-1
size: NA
D: NA
CDR3: CASSIQALSTEAFF
DNA: TGTGCCAGCAGCATACAGGCTCTTAGCACTGAAGCTTTCTTT

V: TRBV6-5
J: TRBJ2-5
size: NA
D: TRBD1
CDR3: CASSFRTGGTSETQYF
DNA: TGTGCCAGCAGTTTCCGGACAGGGGGAACGTCGGAGACCCAGTACTTC

V: TRBV19
J: TRBJ2-5
size: NA
D: TRBD1
CDR3: CASSIYPGQQETQYF
DNA: TGTGCCAGTAGTATATATCCGGGACAGCAAGAGACCCAGTACTTC

V: TRBV5-4
J: TRBJ2-7
size: NA
D: TRBD2
CDR3: CASSPTGTRNHEQYF
DNA: TGTGCCAGCAGCCCGACCGGGACTAGAAACCACGAGCAGTACTTC

V: TRBV6-5
J: TRBJ2-7
size: NA
D: TRBD2
CDR3: CASGPPGGSYEQYF
DNA: TGTGCCAGCGGCCCCCCGGGGGGCTCCTACGAGCAGTACTTC

V: TRBV2
J: TRBJ2-5
size: NA
D: NA
CDR3: CASSGSQGRETQYF
DNA: TGTGCCAGCAGTGGGTCGCAGGGTCGGGAGACCCAGTACTTC

V: TRBV18
J: TRBJ1-1
size: NA
D: NA
CDR3: CASSAGRDYEAFF
DNA: TGTGCCAGCTCAGCAGGACGGGATTATGAAGCTTTCTTT

V: TRBV18
J: TRBJ2-7
size: NA
D: NA
CDR3: CASSPPSTGEMSKEYF
DNA: TGTGCCAGCTCACCACCTTCAACAGGCGAGATGAGCAAGGAGTACTTC

V: TRBV2
J: TRBJ2-7
size: NA
D: NA
CDR3: CASSEGWTTPYEQYF
DNA: TGTGCCAGCAGTGAAGGGTGGACTACCCCCTACGAGCAGTACTTC

V: TRBV11-1
J: TRBJ2-1
size: NA
D: NA
CDR3: CASTVMSRAGNEQFF
DNA: TGTGCCAGCACCGTAATGTCTCGAGCAGGCAATGAGCAGTTCTTC

V: TRBV12-5
J: TRBJ2-7
size: NA
D: TRBD1
CDR3: CASGLVTGLAYEQYF
DNA: TGTGCTAGTGGTTTGGTGACAGGGTTGGCCTACGAGCAGTACTTC

V: TRBV14
J: TRBJ2-5
size: NA
D: TRBD1
CDR3: CASSQGGGGETQYF
DNA: TGTGCCAGCAGCCAAGGAGGGGGCGGAGAGACCCAGTACTTC

V: TRBV7-2
J: TRBJ2-1
size: NA
D: TRBD2
CDR3: CASSPRLAGRNEQFF
DNA: TGTGCCAGCAGCCCTCGACTAGCGGGACGCAATGAGCAGTTCTTC

V: TRBV10-3
J: TRBJ2-7
size: NA
D: NA
CDR3: CAISESRGNGVYEQYF
DNA: TGTGCCATCAGTGAGTCAAGGGGAAATGGTGTCTACGAGCAGTACTTC

V: TRBV27
J: TRBJ2-7
size: NA
D: NA
CDR3: CASSLYGQGSSYEQYF
DNA: TGTGCCAGCAGTTTATACGGTCAGGGTAGCTCCTACGAGCAGTACTTC

V: TRBV6-2/TRBV6-3
J: TRBJ1-1
size: NA
D: NA
CDR3: CASSYPRGEAFF
DNA: TGTGCCAGCAGTTACCCTCGAGGGGAAGCTTTCTTT

V: TRBV19
J: TRBJ2-5
size: NA
D: TRBD2
CDR3: CASSSGRWPETQYF
DNA: TGTGCCAGTAGTAGCGGGAGGTGGCCCGAGACCCAGTACTTC

V: TRBV6-5
J: TRBJ2-7
size: NA
D: TRBD2
CDR3: CASGKTASGNHEQYF
DNA: TGTGCCAGCGGCAAAACGGCTAGCGGGAACCACGAGCAGTACTTC

V: TRBV27
J: TRBJ1-5
size: NA
D: NA
CDR3: CASSSGYSNQPQHF
DNA: TGTGCCAGCAGTTCAGGGTATAGCAATCAGCCCCAGCATTTT

V: TRBV7-9
J: TRBJ1-5
size: few
D: NA
CDR3: CASSLAGGSNQPQHF
DNA: TGTGCCAGCAGCTTAGCGGGGGGGAGCAATCAGCCCCAGCATTTT

V: TRBV7-2
J: TRBJ2-1
size: NA
D: TRBD2
CDR3: CASSPGGLAGYNEQFF
DNA: TGTGCCAGCAGCCCCGGGGGACTAGCGGGGTACAATGAGCAGTTCTTC

V: TRBV12-3/TRBV12-4
J: TRBJ1-3
size: once
D: TRBD1
CDR3: CASGGTGRNTIYF
DNA: TGTGCCAGCGGAGGGACAGGGAGAAACACCATATATTTT

V: TRBV6-6
J: TRBJ2-7
size: NA
D: NA
CDR3: CASQGSGLGEQYF
DNA: TGTGCCAGTCAGGGATCCGGGCTCGGCGAGCAGTACTTC

V: TRBV2
J: TRBJ2-1
size: NA
D: TRBD1
CDR3: CASSERQGNNEQFF
DNA: TGTGCCAGCAGTGAACGACAGGGGAACAATGAGCAGTTCTTC

V: TRBV4-1
J: TRBJ2-1
size: NA
D: NA
CDR3: CASSQGTEYNEQFF
DNA: TGCGCCAGCAGCCAAGGGACAGAGTACAATGAGCAGTTCTTC